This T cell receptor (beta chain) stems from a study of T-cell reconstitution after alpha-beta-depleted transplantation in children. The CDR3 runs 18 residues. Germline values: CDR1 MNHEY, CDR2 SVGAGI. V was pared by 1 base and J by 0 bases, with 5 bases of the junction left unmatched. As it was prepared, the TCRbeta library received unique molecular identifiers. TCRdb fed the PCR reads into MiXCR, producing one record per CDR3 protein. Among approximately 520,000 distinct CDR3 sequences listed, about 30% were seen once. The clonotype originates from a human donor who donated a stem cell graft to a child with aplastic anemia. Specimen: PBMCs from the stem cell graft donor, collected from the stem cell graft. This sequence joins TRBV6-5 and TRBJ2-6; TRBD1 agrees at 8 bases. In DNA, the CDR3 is TGTGCCAGCAGTTACTTCACAGGGGGGTTCTCTGGGGCCAACGTCCTGACTTTC. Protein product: CASSYFTGGFSGANVLTF.